This T cell receptor beta chain is drawn from a study of human T cells and chemical hapten exposure. About the research overall: Variability of per-sample TCR yields stemmed mainly from small differences in pooled library volume. Study observations and caveats: DPC sensitization left the count of TCRs above 1 in 1000 unchanged.

This clonotype has a handful of counts. The antigen is undetermined. The library gave individual cDNA molecules unique molecular identifiers. The authors' processing: A per-sample median of about 95,000 TCRs was observed, with counts ranging from roughly 23,224 to 700,000. Each CDR3 protein gets one entry after TCRdb re-called the RACE reads with MiXCR. The V and J calls and clone size come from TCRdb's table, not from the authors' own analysis. Found here are 75,000 to 80,000 distinct CDR3 sequences, 8.6% of them singletons; the top ten hold roughly 1.6%. The CDR3 consists of 12 residues. V was shortened by 1 base and J by 8 bases, with 8 bases between the two germline ends. Time point denoted: healthy volunteer bleed at 6 weeks. The authors extracted total RNA from unfractionated whole blood.

The genes are TRBV12-3 or TRBV12-4 and TRBJ1-2; the D is unclear. The origin of this receptor is a female donor in good health. Some clones in this sample may be carry-over from other donors' samples. Material: whole blood. CDR3 in amino acids: CASSLGHSGYTF. In nucleotides, the CDR3 is TGTGCCAGCAGTTTAGGGCATTCAGGCTACACCTTC.